This T cell receptor (beta chain) is drawn from a study of immune evolution from preneoplasia to lung adenocarcinoma (dated by TCRdb to the early 2020s). Context from the whole study: HLA loss of heterozygosity was seen in about 7%, 15% and 30% of AIS, MIA and ADC lesions, and in no AAH lesions. Resected precursor lesions (AAH, AIS, MIA) and invasive adenocarcinomas were each compared against paired morphologically normal lung tissue. It was reported in the study that 85 to 120 samples were used for TCR sequencing. The overall cohort was made up of more than 40 patients with pulmonary nodules who had surgical resection. Sample size was determined by specimen availability and not by a prior power calculation. POLYSOLVER was used to infer class I HLA alleles from exome data, and LOHHLA was used to detect allele-specific HLA loss. Immune contexture across lung adenocarcinoma precursors and invasive adenocarcinoma was profiled using immune gene expression, TCR sequencing and multiplex immunofluorescence. The TCR sequencing data were obtained from about 47 patients. Whole exome sequencing and methylation data from the same cohort of nodules were integrated with the immune data.

The immunoSEQ hsTCRbeta Kit was used to sequence TCR beta CDR3 regions from DNA. Per the source publication's procedure: TCR sequencing data were analysed with the ImmunoSEQ Analyzer. T cell clonality was calculated on productive rearrangements as 1 minus Pielou's evenness. The inverse Simpson index, applied to productive templates, was used to measure T cell diversity. T cell density was defined as TCR beta template counts normalized to usable DNA, with usable DNA estimated by amplifying and sequencing housekeeping genes. TCR metrics were compared across histologic stages using two-sided Kruskal-Wallis tests. TCRdb took over this immuneACCESS table, retaining in-frame rearrangements with V and J assigned. Such tables are incomplete; in checked studies, under half of the missing clones stem from an unresolved V gene, and the remainder is unexplained. V and J calls and clone size are as listed in that table; D and trimming were resolved from the DNA. This sample gives about 6,100 clones in total; roughly 80% of them show up just once. Of the sample, 5.5% to 7.5% falls within the top ten clones.

The research as a whole found: Normal lung showed the highest clonality, whereas later-stage lesions appeared to have higher T cell density and diversity but lower clonality. All patients were from Japan and China, so applicability to Western populations was uncertain. T cell clonality was highest in KRAS-mutant nodules compared with EGFR-mutant or double wild-type lesions. The findings reflected association rather than direct causation, and larger cohorts with long-term follow-up and longitudinal biopsies were considered necessary. Normal lung had the highest top T cell clone frequencies, which appeared to decline progressively from AAH through AIS, MIA and invasive adenocarcinoma.

Its CDR3 holds 17 amino acids, cysteine through phenylalanine. The entry retains the CDR3 DNA only, 51 bases that are in frame from base 1. Trimming leaves V shorter by 3 bases and J shorter by 8 bases, with the junction holding 16 bases beyond the gene matches. CDR1 and CDR2, per the germline V gene, are SGDLS and YYNGEE. This clone has a handful of counts. Its binding antigen is unknown. No qualities accompany the bases; no much larger clone lies one base away. Between the mid-2010s and the late 2010s, the patients underwent resection in either Japan or China. The histologic diagnosis of each case was independently confirmed on H&E slides by two lung cancer pathologists. Premalignant or tumor cells were enriched for nucleic acid extraction by macro-dissection performed after pathologic assessment. DNA was isolated from FFPE tissue using the AllPrep DNA/RNA FFPE Kit.

The TCR comes from a person between 50 and 69 years old with lung adenocarcinoma. Source material: FFPE minimally invasive lung adenocarcinoma tissue. The cell subset or site label of this sample denotes: micro-invasive lung adenocarcinoma (MIA). Recombination joined TRBV9 with TRBJ2-1; 8 middle bases align to TRBD2. Here is the DNA: TGTGCCAGCAGCGAGGGGACGACTAGCGTCCAACGGGATGAGCAGTTCTTC. Its protein is CASSEGTTSVQRDEQFF.